The clone carrying this T cell receptor (beta chain) was recorded a few times. Its antigen remains unknown. This CDR3 is 14 amino acids long. Germline CDR1 reads DFQATT; CDR2 reads SNEGSKA (reference sequence). Trimming took off 1 base at V and 2 bases at J, with 6 bases between the two ends. Unique molecular identifiers were in the cDNA, with template-switch universal primer binding. MiXCR, run by TCRdb on the 5' RACE reads, gives a single entry per CDR3 protein. The table lists some 500,000 distinct CDR3 sequences, roughly 13% of them singletons. The sample comes from a study of identical twins. The study's findings and limits: Low generation-probability sequences were in excess among twin-shared out-of-frame alpha sequences.

This sample was also put to use in a study of yellow fever vaccine responses in identical twins. As that study records: Reportedly, the T cell response mounted by twins to vaccine seemed partly convergent, partly personalized.

The rearrangement links TRBV20-1 to TRBJ2-6; tentatively, D is TRBD1 (5 bases). The sequence was collected from a young woman in good health. Sequencing was carried out using CD4+ T cells sorted from blood. This chain's CDR3 is CSARVRAGANVLTF. CDR3 nucleotides: TGCAGTGCTAGAGTCAGGGCTGGGGCCAACGTCCTGACTTTC.